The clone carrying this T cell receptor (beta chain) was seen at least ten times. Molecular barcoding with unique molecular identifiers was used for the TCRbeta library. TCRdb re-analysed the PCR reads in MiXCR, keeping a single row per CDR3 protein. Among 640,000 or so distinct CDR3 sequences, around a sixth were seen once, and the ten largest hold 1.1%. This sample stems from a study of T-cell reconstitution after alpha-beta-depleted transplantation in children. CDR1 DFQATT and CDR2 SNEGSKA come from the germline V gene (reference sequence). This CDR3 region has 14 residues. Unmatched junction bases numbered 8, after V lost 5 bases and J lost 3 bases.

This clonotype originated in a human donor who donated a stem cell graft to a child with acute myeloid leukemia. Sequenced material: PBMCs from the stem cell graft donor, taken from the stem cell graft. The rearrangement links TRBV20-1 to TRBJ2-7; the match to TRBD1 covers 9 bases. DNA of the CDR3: TGCAGTGCTCTCCCGGGACAGGGACACTACGAGCAGTACTTC. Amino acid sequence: CSALPGQGHYEQYF.